A single sample is the source of the 28 T cell receptor beta chains below, sequenced in a study of T cell responses to AZD1222 COVID-19 vaccine. TCRdb's table, derived via immunoSEQ multiplex PCR, lists solely in-frame clones and lacks some. The data show roughly 160,000 clones, about 92% seen once. The sample in question was peripheral blood, obtained on day 0 of AZD1222 vaccination. The receptors shown here come from an adult in good health.

This clone was seen just once. The chain links TRBV18 to TRBJ1-4; TRBD1 aligns across 7 bases. The CDR3 totals 16 residues. The V segment lost 4 bases and the J segment 0 bases; nucleotides outside the gene matches: 5. CDR1 and CDR2 from the germline V gene are KGHSH and LQKENI. The CDR3 DNA reads TGTGCCAGCTCACAGGGACAGCTTGCAACTAATGAAAAACTGTTTTTT. The encoded protein is CASSQGQLATNEKLFF.

This clone was detected only once. The rearrangement uses TRBV6-5 and TRBJ2-5, with D perhaps TRBD2 (7 bases). The CDR3 is 14 residues long. CDR1 is MNHEY, CDR2 SVGAGI, per germline. The V end lost 6 bases, the J end lost 5 bases, and 16 bases lay between the germline ends. CDR3 in amino acids: CASRPGGRVETQYF. CDR3 coding DNA: TGTGCCAGCAGACCCGGGGGGCGGGTGGAGACCCAGTACTTC.

The chain employs TRBV3-1 (or the pseudogene TRBV3-2) and TRBJ1-2; tentative D call: TRBD1 (5 bases). The V end lost 3 bases, the J end lost 3 bases, and 8 bases lay between the germline ends. This CDR3 has 13 amino acids. Germline-derived CDR1 and CDR2 are LGHDT and YNNKEL (reference sequence). The CDR3 DNA is TGTGCCAGCAGCCAGGGGCCATACTATGGCTACACCTTC. Protein product: CASSQGPYYGYTF.

The V call is TRBV18, the J call TRBJ1-2; a possible D gene is TRBD1 (5 bases). The germline gives CDR1 KGHSH, CDR2 LQKENI. Trimming left V 1 base short and J 4 bases short, with 13 bases between. CDR3 size: 15 residues. The CDR3 sequence is CASSPRRDRSYGYTF. CDR3 DNA: TGTGCCAGCTCACCACGACGCGACAGAAGCTATGGCTACACCTTC.

This chain joins TRBV7-8 and TRBJ1-2; D is unresolved. With 1 base removed from V and 1 base from J, the gap between germline ends came to 1 base. The germline V gene encodes CDR1 SGHVS and CDR2 FQNEAQ. The CDR3 runs 12 residues. CDR3 bases: TGTGCCAGCAGCTTAGATAACTATGGCTACACCTTC. As protein: CASSLDNYGYTF.

This chain uses TRBV29-1 with TRBJ2-2; no definite D call. V was clipped by 7 bases and J by 4 bases, with 7 bases between them. Germline CDR1 SQVTM, CDR2 ANQGSEA. This CDR3 is 11 amino acids long. The CDR3 nucleotides read TGCAGCGGTCGTAGCACCGGGGAGCTGTTTTTT. As protein: CSGRSTGELFF.

This clone was recorded once. This chain links TRBV3-1 (or the pseudogene TRBV3-2) with TRBJ1-6; no definite D call. The V gene lost 2 bases and the J gene lost 7 bases, with 12 bases spanning the gap. The CDR3 runs 15 residues. The germline CDR1 and CDR2 sequences are LGHDT and YNNKEL (reference sequence). This CDR3 reads CASSQKLPRNSPLHF. Here the CDR3 DNA reads TGTGCCAGCAGCCAAAAACTGCCGAGGAATTCACCCCTCCACTTT.

The chain uses TRBV4-1 and TRBJ1-2; the match to TRBD1 covers 7 bases. This CDR3 is 14 amino acids long. Looked up from germline, CDR1 is MGHRA and CDR2 is YSYEKL. The V gene end was trimmed by 0 bases and the J gene end by 7 bases; junction bases not matched to a gene: 5. This CDR3 is CASSQEDRVGGYTF. The CDR3 nucleotides are TGCGCCAGCAGCCAAGAAGACAGGGTGGGTGGCTACACCTTC.

The rearrangement uses TRBV3-1 (or the pseudogene TRBV3-2) and TRBJ2-1; D perhaps matches TRBD2 (6 bases). CDR1 is LGHDT and CDR2 is YNNKEL in the germline V gene (reference sequence). The CDR3 contains 16 residues. V lost 1 base, J lost 0 bases, and 10 bases lay in between. The CDR3 spells CASSQGAGNSYNEQFF. The CDR3, as DNA: TGTGCCAGCAGCCAAGGGGCGGGGAACTCCTACAATGAGCAGTTCTTC.

The genes are TRBV3-1 (or the pseudogene TRBV3-2) and TRBJ1-5; 10 nucleotides match TRBD1. Per germline, CDR1 LGHDT and CDR2 YNNKEL (reference sequence). This CDR3 comprises 15 residues. After removal of 3 bases from V and 6 bases from J, the junction contained 5 bases not matched to a gene. The CDR3 reads CASSHTDRGPQPQHF. The CDR3 DNA reads TGTGCCAGCAGCCACACCGACAGGGGGCCTCAGCCCCAGCATTTT.

This clone appeared a single time. The chain is built from TRBV6-5 and TRBJ2-7; 8 bases agree with TRBD1. J lost 3 bases, V lost 2 bases, and 3 bases had no gene match. Looked up from germline, CDR1 is MNHEY and CDR2 is SVGAGI. This CDR3 is built from 14 residues. The CDR3 bases are TGTGCCAGCAGTTACCTTGGACAGGGCTACGAGCAGTACTTC. It translates to CASSYLGQGYEQYF.

This clone came up once. This rearrangement joins TRBV6-1 to TRBJ2-7, with D unresolved. The CDR3 consists of 13 residues. Germline loops: CDR1 MNHNS, CDR2 SASEGT. The V gene lost 2 bases and the J gene lost 3 bases, with 8 bases spanning the gap. The CDR3 loop reads CASSEHRDYEQYF. CDR3 nucleotides: TGTGCCAGCAGTGAACATAGGGACTACGAGCAGTACTTC.

This chain links TRBV4-1 with TRBJ1-2, with TRBD1 as a possible D gene (6 bases). CDR1 and CDR2 (germline): MGHRA, YSYEKL. Trimming cost V 0 bases and J 8 bases, with 16 bases left between them. CDR3 length: 15 amino acids. CDR3 in DNA: TGCGCCAGCAGCCAAGATAGGGGGGGGTATACGGGCTACACCTTC. Its translation: CASSQDRGGYTGYTF.

The chain uses TRBV5-6 and TRBJ2-5; 10 bases are a match to TRBD2. Germline V gene sequence: CDR1 SGHDT, CDR2 YYEEEE. The CDR3 extends over 16 amino acids. V shed 2 bases, J shed 3 bases, and the junction held 7 bases outside the gene matches. Here the CDR3 reads CASSLIAGGWEETQYF. CDR3 DNA sequence: TGTGCCAGCAGCTTAATAGCGGGGGGTTGGGAAGAGACCCAGTACTTC. Full variable domain (missing parts from reference TRBV5-6 and TRBJ2-5): DAGVTQSPTHLIKTRGQQVTLRCSPKSGHDTVSWYQQALGQGPQFIFQYYEEEERQRGNFPDRFSGHQFPNYSSELNVNALLLGDSALYLCASSLIAGGWEETQYFGPGTRLLVL.

The V call is TRBV4-1, the J call TRBJ2-1; 9 bases agree with TRBD2. V gave up 0 bases and J gave up 5 bases; unmatched junction bases: 8. The germline gives CDR1 MGHRA, CDR2 YSYEKL. This CDR3 has 17 amino acids. CDR3 region: CASSQEGGTSIHNEQFF. The CDR3 nucleotides read TGCGCCAGCAGCCAAGAAGGGGGGACTAGCATTCACAATGAGCAGTTCTTC.

In this sample, this clone turned up once. The V gene is TRBV27, the J gene TRBJ1-6, with a tentative D call TRBD1 (6 bases). The CDR3 has 16 amino acids. The V and J ends lost 2 bases and 6 bases respectively, with 14 bases between them. Germline CDR1 reads MNHEY; CDR2 reads SMNVEV (reference sequence). As DNA, the CDR3 is TGTGCCAGCAGTTTAAAAGGGGGACACCCTAATTCACCCCTCCACTTT. Protein: CASSLKGGHPNSPLHF.

The CDR3 bases are TGTGCCAGCAGTTTAAGGGGAGGCTATGGCTACACCTTC. Protein product: CASSLRGGYGYTF. The genes are TRBV12-3 or TRBV12-4 and TRBJ1-2, with D possibly TRBD1 on 5 matching bases. The V and J ends lost 2 bases and 4 bases respectively, with 8 bases between them. This CDR3 has 13 amino acids.

The chain joins TRBV19 to TRBJ1-4; 7 bases map to TRBD1. Unmatched junction bases numbered 3, after V lost 4 bases and J lost 7 bases. The CDR3 consists of 13 residues. CDR1 is LNHDA and CDR2 is SQIVND in the germline V gene (reference sequence). The CDR3 nucleotides are TGTGCCAGTAGTAGAGGGACAGTTGAAAAACTGTTTTTT. This encodes CASSRGTVEKLFF. Supplemented by reference TRBV19 and TRBJ1-4, the full variable domain reads DGGITQSPKYLFRKEGQNVTLSCEQNLNHDAMYWYRQDPGQGLRLIYYSQIVNDFQKGDIAEGYSVSREKKESFPLTVTSAQKNPTAFYLCASSRGTVEKLFFGSGTQLSVL.

The chain employs TRBV19 and TRBJ2-3; TRBD2 is a possible D gene (6 bases). Germline V gene lookup returns CDR1 LNHDA and CDR2 SQIVND (reference sequence). The length of the CDR3 is 17 residues. Trimming stripped 1 base from V and 1 base from J, with 15 bases between. CDR3 coding DNA: TGTGCCAGTAGTATAGGGACTATGGGGTGGGGCACAGATACGCAGTATTTT. Translating it yields CASSIGTMGWGTDTQYF.

The chain is built from TRBV28 and TRBJ2-6, with D possibly matching TRBD1 (5 bases). The CDR3 has 16 residues. Germline loops: CDR1 MDHEN, CDR2 SYDVKM. The V gene lost 4 bases and the J gene lost 1 base, with 11 bases spanning the gap. CDR3 DNA: TGTGCCAGCAGTTCCGCCCCAGGGTCTGGGGCCAACGTCCTGACTTTC. The encoded protein is CASSSAPGSGANVLTF.

The chain's CDR3 is CASSVDGGSGNTIYF. The CDR3 DNA is TGTGCCAGCAGCGTGGACGGTGGCTCTGGAAACACCATATATTTT. V is TRBV9 and J is TRBJ1-3; D is ambiguous. Trimming removed 2 bases at V and 0 bases at J, with 9 bases between. Per germline, CDR1 SGDLS and CDR2 YYNGEE. CDR3 length: 15 residues.

This clone was picked up one time. V usage is TRBV6-2 or TRBV6-3 and J usage is TRBJ2-7; D might be TRBD1 (5 bases). Germline CDR1 reads MNHEY; CDR2 reads SVGEGT. The CDR3 loop spans 15 amino acids. The V end was cut by 1 base, the J end by 7 bases, with 17 bases between. For the CDR3, the DNA is TGTGCCAGCAGTTACTGGGCCATAGGGGCTCAGGAGCAGTACTTC. Translation gives CASSYWAIGAQEQYF.

This clone was seen more than once but under ten times. The chain couples TRBV5-6 to TRBJ1-3; D unclear. Germline V gene data show CDR1 as SGHDT and CDR2 as YYEEEE. The CDR3 contains 17 residues. Deletions cut 1 base from V and 2 bases from J, with 16 bases between. As DNA, the CDR3 is TGTGCCAGCAGCTTGATGGGAGCACACTCGACTGGAAACACCATATATTTT. Amino acid sequence: CASSLMGAHSTGNTIYF.

This chain links TRBV18 with TRBJ1-6; 7 positions agree with TRBD1. The CDR3 has 14 residues. J lost 8 bases, V lost 3 bases, and 4 bases had no gene match. The germline V gene has CDR1 KGHSH and CDR2 LQKENI. CDR3 in amino acids: CASSPTGRDSPLHF. DNA of the CDR3: TGTGCCAGCTCACCGACAGGGAGGGATTCACCCCTCCACTTT.

The CDR3 reads CAWSAGQGLEQFF. CDR3 bases: TGTGCCTGGAGTGCAGGACAGGGGCTTGAGCAGTTCTTC. This rearrangement joins TRBV30 to TRBJ2-1; 9 bases map to TRBD1. This CDR3 is built from 13 residues. J gave up 9 bases and V 1 base, and 4 bases lay outside the gene matches. The V gene's germline CDR1 is GTSNPN and CDR2 SVGIG (reference sequence).

The V and J genes are TRBV4-1 and TRBJ1-1, with D unclear. The CDR3 is made up of 14 amino acids. Per germline, CDR1 MGHRA and CDR2 YSYEKL. V lost 0 bases and J 2 bases, leaving 7 bases between the germline ends. CDR3 nucleotide sequence: TGCGCCAGCAGCCAAGAGTCAGTAAACACTGAAGCTTTCTTT. It is translated as CASSQESVNTEAFF.

V usage is TRBV11-1 and J usage is TRBJ1-4; the match to TRBD1 covers 8 bases. The CDR3 has 15 amino acids. V trimming: 5 bases; J trimming: 8 bases; junction bases outside the gene matches: 10. Germline V gene lookup returns CDR1 SGHAT and CDR2 FQDESV (reference sequence). CDR3 protein: CASSPRGQGYEKLFF. The CDR3 nucleotides read TGTGCCAGCAGCCCCCGAGGACAGGGCTACGAAAAACTGTTTTTT.

The rearrangement joins TRBV30 to TRBJ2-1; 14 nucleotides match TRBD2. This CDR3 spans 19 amino acids. Germline loops: CDR1 GTSNPN, CDR2 SVGIG (reference sequence). V lost 1 base to trimming and J lost 0 bases; unmatched junction nucleotides: 8. CDR3 residues: CAWSGTSGGPRRSYNEQFF. CDR3 nucleotide sequence: TGTGCCTGGAGTGGGACTAGCGGGGGGCCTCGACGCTCCTACAATGAGCAGTTCTTC.